A selection of T cell receptor beta chains follows, all from one sample in a study of blood T cell repertoires in COVID-19. Some clones are missing from TCRdb's copy, which holds only in-frame ones; the method was immunoSEQ multiplex PCR. This table has around 120,000 clones, about nine tenths appearing once. The sample was peripheral blood. These receptors were taken from a human donor with active COVID-19. The donor label of this sample is uncertain. Both conserved end residues are part of each CDR3. The D gene is left open where the match is weak. Expanded clones are given a class, and other clones once, few, many or no size at all.

TRBJ2-5	TRBV7-2	15	-	TRBD2	TGTGCCAGCAGCTTAGTCAACGTCGGGGGGGAGACCCAGTACTTC	CASSLVNVGGETQYF
TRBJ2-3	TRBV9	15	-	TRBD1	TGTGCCAGCAGCGGAAAGACAGGGCCAATATATACGCAGTATTTT	CASSGKTGPIYTQYF
TRBJ1-2	TRBV12-5	13	-	-	TGTGCTAGTGGTATACAAACCGACTATGGCTACACCTTC	CASGIQTDYGYTF
TRBJ2-2	TRBV2	14	-	-	TGTGCCAGCAGTGAAACGGGGTTCACCGGGGAGCTGTTTTTT	CASSETGFTGELFF
TRBJ2-2	TRBV5-1	15	-	TRBD2	TGCGCCAGCAGCTCCAAACTAGCGCGGGGCGGGGAGCTGTTTTTT	CASSSKLARGGELFF
TRBJ1-5	TRBV20-1	15	-	-	TGCAGTGCTAGTTCCTCAGTGAGGAGCAATCAGCCCCAGCATTTT	CSASSSVRSNQPQHF
TRBJ1-5	TRBV5-5	16	-	-	TGTGCCAGCAGCTTCATGGGACGGGACATAGGTCAGCCCCAGCATTTT	CASSFMGRDIGQPQHF
TRBJ1-1	TRBV7-2	14	-	-	TGTGCCAGCAGCATAGTGGCAGGACAGTTTGAAGCTTTCTTT	CASSIVAGQFEAFF
TRBJ1-2	TRBV29-1	13	-	TRBD1	TGCAGCGTTGAGGAGGGACAGGGTAGAGGCTACACCTTC	CSVEEGQGRGYTF
TRBJ2-7	TRBV28	15	-	TRBD1	TGTGCCAGCAGTTCGCCCGGGACAGGGGGCTGGGAGCAGTACTTC	CASSSPGTGGWEQYF
TRBJ2-3	TRBV9	16	-	TRBD2	TGTGCCAGCAGCGTAGGAATAGCGGGGGCTCTCGATACGCAGTATTTT	CASSVGIAGALDTQYF
TRBJ1-1	TRBV19	14	-	-	TGTGCCAGTAGGACTACAGGGAAGAACACTGAAGCTTTCTTT	CASRTTGKNTEAFF
TRBJ2-3	TRBV29-1	15	-	-	TGCAGCGTTGAGGGGGGGGCGTTAGGCACAGATACGCAGTATTTT	CSVEGGALGTDTQYF
TRBJ2-1	TRBV9	15	-	TRBD2	TGTGCCAGCAGCGCCGGACTAGCTCGAGGCAATGAGCAGTTCTTC	CASSAGLARGNEQFF
TRBJ1-1	TRBV7-9	15	once	-	TGTGCCAGCAGCGCCAGTGGGGGCCTCAACACTGAAGCTTTCTTT	CASSASGGLNTEAFF
TRBJ1-5	TRBV29-1	13	-	TRBD1	TGCAGCGTGGCCGGGACAGTTAATCAGCCCCAGCATTTT	CSVAGTVNQPQHF
TRBJ2-5	TRBV5-1	18	-	TRBD2	TGCGCCAGCAGCTCAGCCGGGACTAGCGGGGGGCCCCAAGAGACCCAGTACTTC	CASSSAGTSGGPQETQYF
TRBJ1-4	TRBV5-4	17	-	-	TGTGCCAGCAGCTCTGGAGGGCGGGGCAACGATTATGAAAAACTGTTTTTT	CASSSGGRGNDYEKLFF